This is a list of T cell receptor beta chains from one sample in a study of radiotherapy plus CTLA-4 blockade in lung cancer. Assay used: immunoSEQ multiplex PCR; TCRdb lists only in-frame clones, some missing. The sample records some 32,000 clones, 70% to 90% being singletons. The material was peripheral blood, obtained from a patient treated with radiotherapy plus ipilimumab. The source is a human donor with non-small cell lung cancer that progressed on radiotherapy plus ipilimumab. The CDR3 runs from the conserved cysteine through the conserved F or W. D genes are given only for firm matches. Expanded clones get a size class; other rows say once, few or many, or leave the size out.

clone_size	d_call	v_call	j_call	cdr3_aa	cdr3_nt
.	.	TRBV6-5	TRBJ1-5	CASSRKGEGNQPQHF	TGTGCCAGCAGTCGGAAGGGGGAAGGCAATCAGCCCCAGCATTTT
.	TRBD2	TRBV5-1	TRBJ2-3	CASGPGAGGPGDTQYF	TGCGCCAGCGGACCGGGAGCGGGGGGGCCAGGGGATACGCAGTATTTT
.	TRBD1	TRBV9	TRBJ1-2	CASSAVTGGSNYGYTF	TGTGCCAGCAGCGCCGTGACAGGGGGATCAAACTATGGCTACACCTTC
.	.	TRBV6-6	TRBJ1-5	CASSYRGEQPQHF	TGTGCCAGCAGTTACCGGGGAGAACAGCCCCAGCATTTT
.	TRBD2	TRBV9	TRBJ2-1	CASSVASGGPQQFF	TGTGCCAGCAGCGTAGCTAGCGGGGGGCCCCAGCAGTTCTTC
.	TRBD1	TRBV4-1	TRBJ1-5	CASSQDPSRGPVGSNQPQHF	TGCGCCAGCAGCCAAGATCCGTCCAGGGGGCCAGTCGGTAGCAATCAGCCCCAGCATTTT
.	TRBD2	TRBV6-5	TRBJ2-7	CASSYSIGGAGDEQYF	TGTGCCAGCAGTTACTCGATCGGAGGGGCGGGGGACGAGCAGTACTTC
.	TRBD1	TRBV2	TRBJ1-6	CASSVGGTGGPYSPLHF	TGTGCCAGCAGTGTAGGGGGGACAGGGGGCCCCTATTCACCCCTCCACTTT
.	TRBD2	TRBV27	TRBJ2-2	CASKRLAGGPTGELFF	TGTGCCAGCAAACGACTAGCGGGGGGGCCGACCGGGGAGCTGTTTTTT
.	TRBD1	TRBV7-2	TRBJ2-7	CASRAGTGFREQYF	TGTGCCAGCAGGGCCGGGACAGGGTTTCGCGAGCAGTACTTC
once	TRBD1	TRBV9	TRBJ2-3	CASSAQGDTQYF	TGTGCCAGCAGCGCACAGGGGGATACGCAGTATTTT
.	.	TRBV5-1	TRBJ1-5	CASSLGHGVNQPQHF	TGCGCCAGCAGCCTGGGGCACGGGGTCAATCAGCCCCAGCATTTT
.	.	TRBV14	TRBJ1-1	CASSNYRLNTEAFF	TGTGCCAGCAGCAATTACAGGCTGAACACTGAAGCTTTCTTT
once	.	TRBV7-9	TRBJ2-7	CASTSEVGGHEQYF	TGTGCCAGCACCTCGGAAGTTGGGGGCCACGAGCAGTACTTC
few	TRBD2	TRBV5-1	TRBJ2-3	CASSPPLAGGTDTQYF	TGCGCCAGCAGCCCGCCTCTAGCGGGGGGCACAGATACGCAGTATTTT
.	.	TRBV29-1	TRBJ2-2	CSVEQGFGELFF	TGCAGCGTTGAACAGGGGTTCGGGGAGCTGTTTTTT
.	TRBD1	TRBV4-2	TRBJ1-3	CASSQGTGTGGNTIYF	TGTGCCAGCAGCCAGGGCACCGGGACAGGGGGAAACACCATATATTTT
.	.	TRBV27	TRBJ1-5	CASRPGVIGNQPQHF	TGTGCCAGCAGGCCAGGGGTTATAGGCAATCAGCCCCAGCATTTT
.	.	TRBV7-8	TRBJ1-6	CASSLVETGNSPLRF	TGTGCCAGCAGCTTGGTCGAGACGGGGAATTCACCCCTCCGCTTT
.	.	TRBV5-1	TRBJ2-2	CASSAGITGTGELFF	TGCGCCAGCAGCGCGGGGATTACCGGCACCGGGGAGCTGTTTTTT
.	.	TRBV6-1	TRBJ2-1	CASSITGRDEQFF	TGTGCCAGCAGTATAACAGGCAGGGATGAGCAGTTCTTC
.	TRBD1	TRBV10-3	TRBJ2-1	CATAGTGDNEQFF	TGTGCCACCGCCGGGACAGGGGACAATGAGCAGTTCTTC
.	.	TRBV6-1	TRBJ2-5	CASSELRGPVRVGETQYF	TGTGCCAGCAGTGAACTGCGGGGGCCAGTCCGGGTTGGGGAGACCCAGTACTTC
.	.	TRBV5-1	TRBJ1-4	CASSLGGASGEKLFF	TGCGCCAGCAGCTTGGGTGGGGCTTCGGGTGAAAAACTGTTTTTT
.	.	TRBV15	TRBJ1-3	CATSRDRGGFGNTIYF	TGTGCCACCAGCAGAGACAGGGGTGGCTTTGGAAACACCATATATTTT
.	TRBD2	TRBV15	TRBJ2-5	CATSRGSGGPYQETQYF	TGTGCCACCAGCAGAGGTAGCGGGGGACCGTACCAAGAGACCCAGTACTTC
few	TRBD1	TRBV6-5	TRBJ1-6	CASRRQGLDNSPLHF	TGTGCCAGCAGACGACAGGGGTTGGATAATTCACCCCTCCACTTT
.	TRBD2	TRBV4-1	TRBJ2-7	CASSQTGLAYEQYF	TGCGCCAGCAGCCAGACGGGACTAGCCTACGAGCAGTACTTC
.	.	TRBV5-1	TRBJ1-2	CASSLQGDGYGYTF	TGCGCCAGCAGCCTACAGGGTGACGGCTATGGCTACACCTTC
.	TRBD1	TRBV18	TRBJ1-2	CASSPRQGDNYGYTF	TGTGCCAGCTCACCAAGACAGGGGGATAACTATGGCTACACCTTC
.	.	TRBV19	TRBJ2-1	CASSVSRGRNEQFF	TGTGCCAGTAGTGTGAGCCGAGGCCGGAATGAGCAGTTCTTC
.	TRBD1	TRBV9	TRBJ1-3	CASSARQGSGNTIYF	TGTGCCAGCAGCGCTAGACAGGGATCCGGAAACACCATATATTTT
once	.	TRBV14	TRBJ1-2	CASSQPASQTDTF	TGTGCCAGCAGCCAGCCTGCAAGTCAGACTGACACCTTC
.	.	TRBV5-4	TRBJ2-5	CASSLFSSQETQYF	TGTGCCAGCAGCTTGTTTTCTAGCCAAGAGACCCAGTACTTC
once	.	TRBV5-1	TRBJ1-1	CASSLGQTQNTEAFF	TGCGCCAGCAGCTTAGGACAGACTCAGAACACTGAAGCTTTCTTT
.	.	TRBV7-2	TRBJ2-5	CASSSLGYQETQYF	TGTGCCAGCAGTTCCCTAGGCTACCAAGAGACCCAGTACTTC
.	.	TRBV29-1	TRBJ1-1	CSVDSGETEAFF	TGCAGCGTTGATTCAGGGGAGACTGAAGCTTTCTTT
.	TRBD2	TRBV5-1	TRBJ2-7	CASSLDPAGSSYEQYF	TGCGCCAGCAGCTTGGATCCAGCGGGGAGCTCCTACGAGCAGTACTTC
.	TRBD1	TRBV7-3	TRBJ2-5	CASSSRDRMGTQYF	TGTGCCAGCAGCTCCCGGGACAGAATGGGGACCCAGTACTTC
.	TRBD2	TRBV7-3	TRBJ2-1	CASSKGSGGGYNEQFF	TGTGCCAGCAGCAAAGGGAGCGGGGGGGGGTACAATGAGCAGTTCTTC
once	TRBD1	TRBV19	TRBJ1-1	CASSIRDRNTEAFF	TGTGCCAGTAGTATTAGGGACAGGAACACTGAAGCTTTCTTT
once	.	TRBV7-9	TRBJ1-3	CASSFGRDSDTIYF	TGTGCCAGCAGCTTCGGACGGGACTCAGACACCATATATTTT
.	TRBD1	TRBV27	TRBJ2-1	CASSWDRPLQQGYNEQFF	TGTGCCAGCAGTTGGGACAGGCCCCTCCAGCAGGGCTACAATGAGCAGTTCTTC
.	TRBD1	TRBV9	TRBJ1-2	CASSVGTGFLQYGYTF	TGTGCCAGCAGCGTCGGGACAGGTTTTTTGCAGTATGGCTACACCTTC
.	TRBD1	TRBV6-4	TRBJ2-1	CASSERSGGFYNEQFF	TGTGCCAGCAGTGAGAGGTCAGGGGGCTTCTACAATGAGCAGTTCTTC
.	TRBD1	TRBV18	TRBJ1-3	CASSPGQGKRVSGNTIYF	TGTGCCAGCTCACCGGGACAGGGGAAGAGGGTCTCTGGAAACACCATATATTTT
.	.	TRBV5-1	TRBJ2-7	CASSLQERSYEQYF	TGCGCCAGCAGCTTACAGGAAAGGAGCTACGAGCAGTACTTC
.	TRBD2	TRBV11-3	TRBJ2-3	CASSSGLAGGGDTQYF	TGTGCCAGCAGCTCGGGACTAGCGGGGGGGGGAGATACGCAGTATTTT
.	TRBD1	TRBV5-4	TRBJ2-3	CASSSEYDRADTQYF	TGTGCCAGCAGCTCGGAATATGACAGGGCAGATACGCAGTATTTT
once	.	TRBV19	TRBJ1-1	CASSIEQRTEAFF	TGTGCCAGTAGTATCGAACAGCGGACTGAAGCTTTCTTT
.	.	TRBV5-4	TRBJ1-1	CASSLAGAPRLSTEAFF	TGTGCCAGCAGCTTGGCGGGTGCCCCCCGGCTGAGCACTGAAGCTTTCTTT
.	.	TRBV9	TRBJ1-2	CASSVEGQAPYGYTF	TGTGCCAGCAGCGTAGAGGGGCAGGCGCCCTATGGCTACACCTTC
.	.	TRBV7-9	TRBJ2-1	CASSSGAVDNEQFF	TGTGCCAGCAGCTCTGGGGCAGTGGACAATGAGCAGTTCTTC
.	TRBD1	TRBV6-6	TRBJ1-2	CASQDRGTNYGYTF	TGTGCCAGTCAAGACAGGGGGACTAACTATGGCTACACCTTC